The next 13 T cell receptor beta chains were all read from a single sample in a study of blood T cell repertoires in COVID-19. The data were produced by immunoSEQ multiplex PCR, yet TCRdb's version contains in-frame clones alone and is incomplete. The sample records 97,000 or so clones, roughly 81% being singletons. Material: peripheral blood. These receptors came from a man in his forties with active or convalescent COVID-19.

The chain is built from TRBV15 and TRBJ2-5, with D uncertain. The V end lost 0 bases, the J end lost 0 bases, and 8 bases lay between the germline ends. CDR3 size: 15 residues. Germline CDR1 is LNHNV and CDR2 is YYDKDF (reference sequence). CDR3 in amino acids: CATSRDAANQETQYF. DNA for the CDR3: TGTGCCACCAGCAGAGATGCGGCAAACCAAGAGACCCAGTACTTC.

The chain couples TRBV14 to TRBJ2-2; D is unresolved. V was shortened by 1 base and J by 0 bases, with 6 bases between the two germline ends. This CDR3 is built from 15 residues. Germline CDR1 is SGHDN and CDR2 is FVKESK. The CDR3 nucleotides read TGTGCCAGCAGCCAAGTGGCCGCGAACACCGGGGAGCTGTTTTTT. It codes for CASSQVAANTGELFF. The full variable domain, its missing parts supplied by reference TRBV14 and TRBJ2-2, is EAGVTQFPSHSVIEKGQTVTLRCDPISGHDNLYWYRRVMGKEIKFLLHFVKESKQDESGMPNNRFLAERTGGTYSTLKVQPAELEDSGVYFCASSQVAANTGELFFGEGSRLTVL.

CDR3 sequence reads: CAWKKGAPYEQYF. CDR3 DNA sequence: TGTGCCTGGAAGAAGGGGGCCCCCTACGAGCAGTACTTC. The chain joins TRBV30 to TRBJ2-7, with TRBD1 matching 7 bases. The V and J ends lost 4 bases and 2 bases, in that order; junction bases with no gene match: 5. The germline V gene has CDR1 GTSNPN and CDR2 SVGIG (reference sequence). The CDR3 has 13 amino acids.

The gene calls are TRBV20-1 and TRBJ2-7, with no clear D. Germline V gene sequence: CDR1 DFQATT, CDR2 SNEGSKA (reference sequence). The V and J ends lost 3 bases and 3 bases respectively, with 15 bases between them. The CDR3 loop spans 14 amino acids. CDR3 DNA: TGCAGTGCTAGTAAACAAAAACTAAGCTACGAGCAGTACTTC. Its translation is CSASKQKLSYEQYF.

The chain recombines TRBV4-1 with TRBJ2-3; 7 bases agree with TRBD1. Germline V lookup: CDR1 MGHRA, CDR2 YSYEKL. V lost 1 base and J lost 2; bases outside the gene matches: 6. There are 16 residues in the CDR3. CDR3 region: CASSQGEGALTDTQYF. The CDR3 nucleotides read TGCGCCAGCAGCCAAGGAGAGGGGGCGCTCACAGATACGCAGTATTTT.

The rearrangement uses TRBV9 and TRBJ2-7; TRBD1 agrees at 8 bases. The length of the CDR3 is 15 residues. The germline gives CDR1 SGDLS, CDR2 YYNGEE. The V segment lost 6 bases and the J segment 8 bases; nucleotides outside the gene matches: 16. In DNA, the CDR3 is TGTGCCAGCACGGATTCGGACAGGGCAGGTACTAAGCAGTACTTC. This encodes CASTDSDRAGTKQYF.

CDR3: CANTDSENEKLFF. As DNA, the CDR3 is TGTGCCAACACGGACAGTGAGAATGAAAAACTGTTTTTT. This chain links TRBV2 with TRBJ1-4; TRBD1 is a possible D gene (6 bases). CDR1 and CDR2 from the germline V gene are SNHLY and FYNNEI. Trimming removed 10 bases at V and 5 bases at J, with 14 bases between. The length of the CDR3 is 13 residues.

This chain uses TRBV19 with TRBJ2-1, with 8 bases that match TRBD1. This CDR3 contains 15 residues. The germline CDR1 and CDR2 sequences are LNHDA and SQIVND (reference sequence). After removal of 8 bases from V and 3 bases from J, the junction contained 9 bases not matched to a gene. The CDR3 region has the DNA TGTGCCAGTGGGGGGTCGGGACAGGTCTACAATGAGCAGTTCTTC. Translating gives CASGGSGQVYNEQFF.

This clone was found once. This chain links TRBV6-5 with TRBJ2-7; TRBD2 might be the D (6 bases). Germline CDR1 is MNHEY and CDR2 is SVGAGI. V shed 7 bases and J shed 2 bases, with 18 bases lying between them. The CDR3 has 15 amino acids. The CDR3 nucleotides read TGTGCCAGCACCAGTCTGGGGGACTTCCCCTACGAGCAGTACTTC. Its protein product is CASTSLGDFPYEQYF.

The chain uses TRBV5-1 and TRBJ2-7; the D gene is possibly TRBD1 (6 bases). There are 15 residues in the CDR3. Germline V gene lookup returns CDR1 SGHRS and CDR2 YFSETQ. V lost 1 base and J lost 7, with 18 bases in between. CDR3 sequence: CASSLQGTPSREQYF. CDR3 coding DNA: TGCGCCAGCAGCTTGCAGGGGACACCCAGTAGGGAGCAGTACTTC.

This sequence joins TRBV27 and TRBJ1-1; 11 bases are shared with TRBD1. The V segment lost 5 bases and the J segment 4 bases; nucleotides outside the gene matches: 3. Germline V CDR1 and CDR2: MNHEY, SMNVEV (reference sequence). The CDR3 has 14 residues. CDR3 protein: CASSRGTGGTEAFF. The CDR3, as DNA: TGTGCCAGCAGTCGGGGGACAGGGGGCACTGAAGCTTTCTTT.

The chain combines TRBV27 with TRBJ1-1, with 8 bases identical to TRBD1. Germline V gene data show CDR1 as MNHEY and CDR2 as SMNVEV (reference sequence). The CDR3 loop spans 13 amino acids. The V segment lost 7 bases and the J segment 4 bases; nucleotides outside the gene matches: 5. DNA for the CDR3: TGTGCCAGCACCGACAGGGGATTCACTGAAGCTTTCTTT. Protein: CASTDRGFTEAFF.

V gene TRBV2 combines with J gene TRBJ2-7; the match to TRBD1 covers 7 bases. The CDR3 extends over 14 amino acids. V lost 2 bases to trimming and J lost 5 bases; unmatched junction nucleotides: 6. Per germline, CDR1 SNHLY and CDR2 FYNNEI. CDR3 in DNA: TGTGCCAGCAGTGAACGGACAGGCGGTAACGAGCAGTACTTC. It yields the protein CASSERTGGNEQYF.